The rows below give T cell receptor beta chains drawn from one sample of a study of blood T cell repertoires in COVID-19. This table comes from immunoSEQ multiplex PCR, and its TCRdb copy is limited to in-frame clones, with some not included. The sample yields fewer than 90,000 clones, approximately 90% seen once. The sample comprised peripheral blood. The receptors stem from a man between 60 and 75 years old with acute or convalescent COVID-19. Both conserved end residues are part of each CDR3. Fields, in order: V gene, clone size, D gene, J gene, CDR3 DNA, CDR3 protein. D genes are given only for firm matches. Rows may omit the clone size; those that give it use once, few, many or a size class.

v_call: TRBV29-1; clone_size: few; d_call: NA; j_call: TRBJ2-7; cdr3_nt: TGCAGCGTTACCGAGGACTCCTACGAGCAGTACTTC; cdr3_aa: CSVTEDSYEQYF
v_call: TRBV6-1; clone_size: NA; d_call: TRBD1; j_call: TRBJ1-4; cdr3_nt: TGTGCCAGCAGTGAGGACAGGGGGCATGGGGAAAAACTGTTTTTT; cdr3_aa: CASSEDRGHGEKLFF
v_call: TRBV21-1; clone_size: NA; d_call: NA; j_call: TRBJ1-5; cdr3_nt: TGTGCCAGCATCTTCAGGGGGGCCCGGAATCAGCCCCAGCATTTT; cdr3_aa: CASIFRGARNQPQHF
v_call: TRBV7-3; clone_size: NA; d_call: TRBD2; j_call: TRBJ2-3; cdr3_nt: TGTGCCAGCAGCTTAGGACTAGCGGGGGGGCAAGATACGCAGTATTTT; cdr3_aa: CASSLGLAGGQDTQYF
v_call: TRBV6-5; clone_size: once; d_call: NA; j_call: TRBJ1-4; cdr3_nt: TGTGCCAGCAGTATGGCCGGGGCTAATGAAAAACTGTTTTTT; cdr3_aa: CASSMAGANEKLFF
v_call: TRBV6-1; clone_size: NA; d_call: NA; j_call: TRBJ1-2; cdr3_nt: TGTGCCAGCAGTGAATCCCCCCCGGGCTATGGCTACACCTTC; cdr3_aa: CASSESPPGYGYTF
v_call: TRBV6-6; clone_size: once; d_call: NA; j_call: TRBJ1-1; cdr3_nt: TGTGCCAGCAGTTATGACAGCAGGATGAACACTGAAGCTTTCTTT; cdr3_aa: CASSYDSRMNTEAFF
v_call: TRBV18; clone_size: NA; d_call: TRBD1; j_call: TRBJ2-5; cdr3_nt: TGTGCCAGCTCACCACCCGGCAGGGGGAAAGAGACCCAGTACTTC; cdr3_aa: CASSPPGRGKETQYF
v_call: TRBV5-4; clone_size: NA; d_call: NA; j_call: TRBJ1-2; cdr3_nt: TGTGCCAGCAGCATTGCCAGGGCGGGCTACACCTTC; cdr3_aa: CASSIARAGYTF
v_call: TRBV12-3/TRBV12-4; clone_size: NA; d_call: NA; j_call: TRBJ1-5; cdr3_nt: TGTGCCAGCAGTTTCAGGGCGTATCAGCCCCAGCATTTT; cdr3_aa: CASSFRAYQPQHF
v_call: TRBV2; clone_size: NA; d_call: NA; j_call: TRBJ2-3; cdr3_nt: TGTGCCAGCAGTGAAGCCAGCGGAGCCACAGATACGCAGTATTTT; cdr3_aa: CASSEASGATDTQYF
v_call: TRBV25-1; clone_size: NA; d_call: NA; j_call: TRBJ1-6; cdr3_nt: TGTGCCGGAAGGGGGGGCACGGATAATTCACCCCTCCACTTT; cdr3_aa: CAGRGGTDNSPLHF
v_call: TRBV5-4; clone_size: NA; d_call: NA; j_call: TRBJ1-2; cdr3_nt: TGTGCCAGCAGCTTAGACAGCTATGGCTACACCTTC; cdr3_aa: CASSLDSYGYTF
v_call: TRBV6-1; clone_size: NA; d_call: TRBD1; j_call: TRBJ1-2; cdr3_nt: TGTGCCAGCAGTGAGGACAGGGGTTACTATGGCTACACCTTC; cdr3_aa: CASSEDRGYYGYTF
v_call: TRBV6-5; clone_size: NA; d_call: TRBD1; j_call: TRBJ1-1; cdr3_nt: TGTGCCAGCAGTTACCAGGGACAGGGGAAAGCTTTCTTT; cdr3_aa: CASSYQGQGKAFF
v_call: TRBV24-1; clone_size: NA; d_call: NA; j_call: TRBJ2-3; cdr3_nt: TGTGCCACCAGTCAATCCACAGGGCCCCCAGATACGCAGTATTTT; cdr3_aa: CATSQSTGPPDTQYF
v_call: TRBV18; clone_size: NA; d_call: TRBD1; j_call: TRBJ2-2; cdr3_nt: TGTGCCAGCTCACCCCTCGGCGGACAGGGTTACACCGGGGAGCTGTTTTTT; cdr3_aa: CASSPLGGQGYTGELFF
v_call: TRBV12-5; clone_size: NA; d_call: TRBD2; j_call: TRBJ2-2; cdr3_nt: TGTGCTAGTTCAGGAGGTGCGAGAAGCGGGGATGCAACCGGGGAGCTGTTTTTT; cdr3_aa: CASSGGARSGDATGELFF
v_call: TRBV4-1; clone_size: once; d_call: NA; j_call: TRBJ1-4; cdr3_nt: TGCGCCAGCAGCCGGGGGGAGGGGACAACTAATGAAAAACTGTTTTTT; cdr3_aa: CASSRGEGTTNEKLFF
v_call: TRBV7-9; clone_size: NA; d_call: NA; j_call: TRBJ1-2; cdr3_nt: TGTGCCAGCAGCTATCCCGCGGCCTCCTATGGCTACACCTTC; cdr3_aa: CASSYPAASYGYTF
v_call: TRBV9; clone_size: NA; d_call: NA; j_call: TRBJ1-1; cdr3_nt: TGTGCCAGCAGCCCCGTAGGCAGGGGGAACACTGAAGCTTTCTTT; cdr3_aa: CASSPVGRGNTEAFF
v_call: TRBV5-1; clone_size: NA; d_call: TRBD1; j_call: TRBJ2-2; cdr3_nt: TGCGCCAGCAGCGGCAGACAGGGGGAAGGGACCGGGGAGCTGTTTTTT; cdr3_aa: CASSGRQGEGTGELFF
v_call: TRBV7-2; clone_size: NA; d_call: TRBD1; j_call: TRBJ2-7; cdr3_nt: TGTGCCAGCAGCTTAGAGGCAGGGGGCTTTGACGAGCAGTACTTC; cdr3_aa: CASSLEAGGFDEQYF
v_call: TRBV29-1; clone_size: once; d_call: NA; j_call: TRBJ2-6; cdr3_nt: TGCAGCGTTGAAGGTCTCTCTGGGGCCAACGTCCTGACTTTC; cdr3_aa: CSVEGLSGANVLTF
v_call: TRBV5-1; clone_size: NA; d_call: NA; j_call: TRBJ1-6; cdr3_nt: TGCGCCAGCAGCCTGACCGGGACCTATAATTCACCCCTCCACTTT; cdr3_aa: CASSLTGTYNSPLHF
v_call: TRBV19; clone_size: once; d_call: NA; j_call: TRBJ1-6; cdr3_nt: TGTGCCAGTAGTCAGGGTCTAGGGACTTCAAGCTCCTATAATTCACCCCTCCACTTT; cdr3_aa: CASSQGLGTSSSYNSPLHF
v_call: TRBV21-1; clone_size: NA; d_call: NA; j_call: TRBJ2-3; cdr3_nt: TGTGCCAGCAGCCTCCGAGGAGGGGGGGTGAGGAGCACAGATACGCAGTATTTT; cdr3_aa: CASSLRGGGVRSTDTQYF
v_call: TRBV28; clone_size: NA; d_call: TRBD1; j_call: TRBJ1-5; cdr3_nt: TGTGCCAGCAGTAGGACAGGGGGCGGACAGCCCCAGCATTTT; cdr3_aa: CASSRTGGGQPQHF
v_call: TRBV5-4; clone_size: NA; d_call: TRBD2; j_call: TRBJ2-5; cdr3_nt: TGTGCCAGCAGCTCACTAGCGGGAGGGGAGACCCAGTACTTC; cdr3_aa: CASSSLAGGETQYF
v_call: TRBV5-1; clone_size: NA; d_call: TRBD1; j_call: TRBJ1-2; cdr3_nt: TGCGCCAGCAGCACGGGACAGATGAATCCCTATGGCTACACCTTC; cdr3_aa: CASSTGQMNPYGYTF
v_call: TRBV7-8; clone_size: once; d_call: NA; j_call: TRBJ2-1; cdr3_nt: TGTGCCAGCAGCTTCTCAGGGGGGTCCTACAATGAGCAGTTCTTC; cdr3_aa: CASSFSGGSYNEQFF
v_call: TRBV5-4; clone_size: NA; d_call: TRBD1; j_call: TRBJ1-6; cdr3_nt: TGTGCCAGCAGCTTAGGTTTGGTTCGAAGGACAGGGGGAAATTCACCCCTCCACTTT; cdr3_aa: CASSLGLVRRTGGNSPLHF
v_call: TRBV7-2; clone_size: once; d_call: NA; j_call: TRBJ2-1; cdr3_nt: TGTGCCAGCAGCTTAGCAGGGGGTCAATACAATGAGCAGTTCTTC; cdr3_aa: CASSLAGGQYNEQFF
v_call: TRBV5-1; clone_size: NA; d_call: TRBD1; j_call: TRBJ1-2; cdr3_nt: TGCGCCAGCAGCCCACCCCGGGACAGGGGAAGCTATGGCTACACCTTC; cdr3_aa: CASSPPRDRGSYGYTF
v_call: TRBV7-9; clone_size: NA; d_call: NA; j_call: TRBJ2-7; cdr3_nt: TGTGCCAGCAGCTTAGACCCTATGGGCAGCTCCTACGAGCAGTACTTC; cdr3_aa: CASSLDPMGSSYEQYF
v_call: TRBV7-2; clone_size: once; d_call: NA; j_call: TRBJ1-5; cdr3_nt: TGTGCCAGCAGCTTAGTACGGCAGGGTGGGCGACAGCCCCAGCATTTT; cdr3_aa: CASSLVRQGGRQPQHF
v_call: TRBV5-1; clone_size: NA; d_call: TRBD2; j_call: TRBJ2-2; cdr3_nt: TGCGCCAGCAGCTTAGCGACTAGCGGGAACACCGGGGAGCTGTTTTTT; cdr3_aa: CASSLATSGNTGELFF
v_call: TRBV6-5; clone_size: NA; d_call: NA; j_call: TRBJ1-2; cdr3_nt: TGTGCCAGCACCGCGGGGTATGGCTACACCTTC; cdr3_aa: CASTAGYGYTF
v_call: TRBV12-3/TRBV12-4; clone_size: NA; d_call: NA; j_call: TRBJ1-2; cdr3_nt: TGTGCCAGCAGTCCCCGGGACACCTATGGCTACACCTTC; cdr3_aa: CASSPRDTYGYTF
v_call: TRBV4-1; clone_size: NA; d_call: NA; j_call: TRBJ1-1; cdr3_nt: TGCGCCAGCAGCCAACAGGGGCTTTACACTGAAGCTTTCTTT; cdr3_aa: CASSQQGLYTEAFF
v_call: TRBV19; clone_size: NA; d_call: TRBD1; j_call: TRBJ2-7; cdr3_nt: TGTGCCACCCCCCCCGACAGGGGTGAGGTCGAGCAGTACTTC; cdr3_aa: CATPPDRGEVEQYF